The following is a TCR beta chain sequence with its context. Original processing notes: Amplifying reference gene primers gave estimates of nucleated cell counts. Using immunoSEQ multiplex PCR, the repertoire was profiled, and TCRdb retains in-frame clones only, with some absent. D and trimming come from the DNA, and the V and J calls and clone size come from that table. The sample shows approximately 140,000 clones, about nine tenths of them seen only once. The V gene's germline CDR1 is SGHTA and CDR2 FQGTGA. Trimming removed 1 base from V and 5 bases from J, with 12 bases in between. The CDR3 has 14 amino acids. This sample stems from a study of blood T cell repertoires in COVID-19. Turning to the study itself: The United States, Italy and Spain were the sources of the acute and convalescent COVID-19 samples.

The chain has TRBV7-3 and TRBJ2-7; a weak D match, TRBD1 (7 bases). The sequencing input was peripheral blood. The origin of this receptor is a human donor in a cohort sampled during active COVID-19. This chain's CDR3 is CASSLSQGGNEQYF. Here the CDR3 DNA reads TGTGCCAGCAGCTTAAGTCAGGGGGGCAACGAGCAGTACTTC. Full variable domain (outside the CDR3, taken from reference TRBV7-3 and TRBJ2-7): GAGVSQTPSNKVTEKGKYVELRCDPISGHTALYWYRQSLGQGPEFLIYFQGTGAADDSGLPNDRFFAVRPEGSVSTLKIQRTERGDSAVYLCASSLSQGGNEQYFGPGTRLTVT.